What follows describes a single T cell receptor beta chain. Generated by immunoSEQ multiplex PCR, the TCRdb table keeps only in-frame clones and is missing some. The sample has 300,000 to 400,000 clones, roughly 90% seen once. This specimen comes from a study of blood T cell repertoires in COVID-19. The sequencing input was peripheral blood. The source is a woman under 40 with COVID-19, enrolled during active disease.

In nucleotides, the CDR3 is TGTGCCAGCAGCTTAGTAGGGCTAGCGGGCTCTGAGCAGTACTTC. Translated: CASSLVGLAGSEQYF. The V and J genes are TRBV7-2 and TRBJ2-7; 8 nucleotides match TRBD2. This CDR3 is built from 15 residues. J was trimmed by 7 bases and V by 1 base; bases with no gene match: 9. From germline, CDR1 is SGHTA and CDR2 FQGNSA.